The clone carrying this T cell receptor (beta chain) was seen more than once but under ten times. The antigen remains undetermined. Trimming left V 0 bases short and J 0 bases short, with 3 bases between. The CDR3 runs 13 residues. Germline CDR1 reads SGHRS; CDR2 reads YFSETQ. The data originate from a study of long-term antiretroviral therapy in people with HIV. In the study overall: Of all samples, the earliest predate the 2015 immediate-ART recommendation by about a decade.

Study-level results: Subsequent to ART, diversity was augmented yet persisted below that of transplant donor controls. All time points showed a repertoire dominated by clones expanded before ART.

Amounts of roughly 0.85-10 million cryopreserved PBMC were held in the samples before DNA extraction. The libraries were made with immunoSEQ v3.0 at survey level. Clones were read by immunoSEQ multiplex PCR, and TCRdb kept only the in-frame ones, dropping some. The sample includes some 25,000 clones, roughly 80% of them seen just once. This TCR derives from a man in his forties with HIV. The genes are TRBV5-1 and TRBJ1-1; D is undetermined. The material sequenced was unsorted PBMCs, taken 3 years after starting antiretroviral therapy. The CDR3 protein is CASSLVMNTEAFF. The CDR3 DNA sequence: TGCGCCAGCAGCTTGGTTATGAACACTGAAGCTTTCTTT.